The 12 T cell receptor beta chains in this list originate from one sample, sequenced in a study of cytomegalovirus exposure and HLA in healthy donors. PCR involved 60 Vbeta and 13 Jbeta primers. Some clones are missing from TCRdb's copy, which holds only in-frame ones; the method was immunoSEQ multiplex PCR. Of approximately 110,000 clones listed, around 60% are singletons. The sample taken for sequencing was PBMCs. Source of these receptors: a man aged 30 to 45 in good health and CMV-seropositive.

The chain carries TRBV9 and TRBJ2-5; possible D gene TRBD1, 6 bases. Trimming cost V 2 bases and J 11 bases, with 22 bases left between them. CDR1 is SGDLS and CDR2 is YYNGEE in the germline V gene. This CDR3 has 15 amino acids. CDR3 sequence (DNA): TGTGCCAGCAGCGTGGGACACACGTCTTTTTGGGAGCAGTACTTC. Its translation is CASSVGHTSFWEQYF.

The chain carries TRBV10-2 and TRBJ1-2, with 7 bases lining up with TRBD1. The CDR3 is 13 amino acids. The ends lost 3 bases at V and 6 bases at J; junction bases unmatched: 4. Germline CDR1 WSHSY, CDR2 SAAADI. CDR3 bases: TGCGCCAGCAGTGAAACAGGGGCGAATGGCTACACCTTC. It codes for CASSETGANGYTF.

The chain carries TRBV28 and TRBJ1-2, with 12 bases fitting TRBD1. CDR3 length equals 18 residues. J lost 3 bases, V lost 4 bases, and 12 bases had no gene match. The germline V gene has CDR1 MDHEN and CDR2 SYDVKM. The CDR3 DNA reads TGTGCCAGCAGTTCCCCCGTCGGGTGGGACAGGGGGCACTATGGCTACACCTTC. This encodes CASSSPVGWDRGHYGYTF.

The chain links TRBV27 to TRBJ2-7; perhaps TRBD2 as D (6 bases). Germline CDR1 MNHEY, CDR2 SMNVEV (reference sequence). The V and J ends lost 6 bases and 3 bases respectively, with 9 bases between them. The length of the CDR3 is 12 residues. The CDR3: CASRGLNYEQYF. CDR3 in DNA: TGTGCCAGCAGAGGACTAAACTACGAGCAGTACTTC.

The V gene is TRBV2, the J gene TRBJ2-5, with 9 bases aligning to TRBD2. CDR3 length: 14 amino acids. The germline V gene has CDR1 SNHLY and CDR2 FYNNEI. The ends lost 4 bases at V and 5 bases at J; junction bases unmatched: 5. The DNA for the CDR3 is TGTGCCAGCAGTGCGTCGCTAGCGGGGGAGACCCAGTACTTC. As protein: CASSASLAGETQYF.

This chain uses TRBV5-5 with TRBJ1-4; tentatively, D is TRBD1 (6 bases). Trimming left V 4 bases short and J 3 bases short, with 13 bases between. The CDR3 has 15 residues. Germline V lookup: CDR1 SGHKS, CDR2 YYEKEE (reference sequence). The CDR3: CASSLTGIANEKLFF. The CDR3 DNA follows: TGTGCCAGCAGCCTCACAGGGATAGCTAATGAAAAACTGTTTTTT.

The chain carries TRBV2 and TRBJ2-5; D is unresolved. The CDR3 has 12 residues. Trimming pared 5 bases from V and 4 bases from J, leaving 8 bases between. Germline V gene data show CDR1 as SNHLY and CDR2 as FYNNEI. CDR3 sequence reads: CASSLSPETQYF. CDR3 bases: TGTGCCAGCAGTCTAAGCCCAGAGACCCAGTACTTC. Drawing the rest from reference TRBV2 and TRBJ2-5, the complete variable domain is EPEVTQTPSHQVTQMGQEVILRCVPISNHLYFYWYRQILGQKVEFLVSFYNNEISEKSEIFDDQFSVERPDGSNFTLKIRSTKLEDSAMYFCASSLSPETQYFGPGTRLLVL.

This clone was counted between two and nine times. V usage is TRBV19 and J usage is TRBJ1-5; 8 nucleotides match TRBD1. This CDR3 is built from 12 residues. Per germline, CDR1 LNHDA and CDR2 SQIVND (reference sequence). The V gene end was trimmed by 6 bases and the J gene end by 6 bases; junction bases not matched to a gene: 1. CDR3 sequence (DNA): TGTGCCAGTAGACAGGGGGTTCAGCCCCAGCATTTT. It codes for CASRQGVQPQHF.

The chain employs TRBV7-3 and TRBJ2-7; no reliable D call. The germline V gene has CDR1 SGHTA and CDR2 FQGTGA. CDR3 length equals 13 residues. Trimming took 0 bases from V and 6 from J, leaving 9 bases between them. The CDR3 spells CASSLTPGLEQYF. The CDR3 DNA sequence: TGTGCCAGCAGCTTAACCCCTGGCCTCGAGCAGTACTTC.

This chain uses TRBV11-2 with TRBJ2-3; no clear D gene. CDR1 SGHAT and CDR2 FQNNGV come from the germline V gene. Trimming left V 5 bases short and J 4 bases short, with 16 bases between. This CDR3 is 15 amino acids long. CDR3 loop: CASSNRDRRADTQYF. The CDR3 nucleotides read TGTGCCAGCAGCAACCGAGACCGACGGGCAGATACGCAGTATTTT.

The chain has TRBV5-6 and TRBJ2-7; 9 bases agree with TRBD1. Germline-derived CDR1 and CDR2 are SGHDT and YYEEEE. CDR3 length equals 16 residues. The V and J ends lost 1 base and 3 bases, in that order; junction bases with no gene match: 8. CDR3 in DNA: TGTGCCAGCAGCTTGAAGCCGGGACAGGGTTTCTACGAGCAGTACTTC. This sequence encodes CASSLKPGQGFYEQYF.

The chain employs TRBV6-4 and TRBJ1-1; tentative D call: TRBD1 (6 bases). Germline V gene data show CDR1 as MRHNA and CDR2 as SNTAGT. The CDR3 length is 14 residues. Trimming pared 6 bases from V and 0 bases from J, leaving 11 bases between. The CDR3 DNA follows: TGTGCCAGCAGGGAGACAGGATTGAACACTGAAGCTTTCTTT. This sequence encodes CASRETGLNTEAFF.